This is a list of T cell receptor beta chains from one sample in a study of post-analysis software for immune sequencing data. TCRdb re-analysed the PCR reads in MiXCR, keeping a single row per CDR3 protein. The table records hundreds of thousands of distinct CDR3 sequences, around 27% of them present only once. Sequenced: blood. These receptors all come from a girl aged 5-17 years with multiple sclerosis. CDR3s include the opening cysteine and the closing phenylalanine or tryptophan. D genes are given only for firm matches. Some rows mark clone size as missing; the rest say once, few, many or name a class of expanded clone.

.	TRBV29-1	TRBJ2-7	.	CSVESRDGHEQYF	TGCAGCGTTGAGAGCAGGGACGGCCACGAGCAGTACTTC
few	TRBV29-1	TRBJ2-7	TRBD1	CSVHDRGLFYEQYF	TGCAGCGTCCACGACAGGGGTTTATTCTACGAGCAGTACTTC
.	TRBV29-1	TRBJ1-2	.	CSCTSLGLAGGYTF	TGCAGCTGTACCTCCCTGGGGTTGGCGGGTGGCTACACCTTC
.	TRBV5-1	TRBJ2-1	.	CASSLPRTTYVEQFF	TGCGCCAGCAGCTTGCCTCGGACGACGTACGTTGAGCAGTTCTTC
.	TRBV5-1	TRBJ2-5	.	CASSLEGTRMETQYF	TGCGCCAGCAGCTTGGAGGGGACAAGAATGGAGACCCAGTACTTC
many	TRBV5-1	TRBJ2-1	TRBD1	CASSRTGRTMEWDNEQFF	TGCGCCAGCAGCCGGACAGGGAGGACAATGGAATGGGACAATGAGCAGTTCTTC
few	TRBV7-2	TRBJ2-1	TRBD2	CASSLGASGERYNEQFF	TGTGCCAGCAGCTTAGGGGCTAGCGGGGAACGTTACAATGAGCAGTTCTTC
.	TRBV29-1	TRBJ2-7	TRBD1	CSAWDSLNEQYF	TGCAGCGCCTGGGACAGCCTCAATGAGCAGTACTTC
few	TRBV20-1	TRBJ1-6	TRBD1	CSASHRGPTYNSPLHF	TGCAGTGCTAGTCACAGGGGGCCTACTTATAATTCACCCCTCCACTTT
.	TRBV3-1	TRBJ2-5	.	CASSRTPKETQYF	TGTGCCAGCAGCCGGACACCCAAAGAGACCCAGTACTTC
.	TRBV20-1	TRBJ2-1	.	CSSPGSRTGSLYNEQFF	TGCAGTTCCCCGGGGTCTAGGACCGGGTCACTCTACAATGAGCAGTTCTTC
few	TRBV7-9	TRBJ2-5	TRBD2	CASSLPTSGVETQYF	TGTGCCAGCAGCTTACCGACTAGCGGGGTTGAGACCCAGTACTTC
.	TRBV21-1	TRBJ2-7	.	CTSSKSSSYEQYF	TGTACCAGCAGCAAATCCAGCTCCTACGAGCAGTACTTC
few	TRBV4-3	TRBJ2-7	.	CASSQDFAAVNEQYF	TGCGCCAGCAGCCAAGATTTTGCGGCAGTTAACGAGCAGTACTTC
.	TRBV20-1	TRBJ1-1	.	CSTGLNYEAFF	TGCAGTACGGGACTGAACTATGAAGCTTTCTTT
few	TRBV27	TRBJ2-2	.	CASSWQTGELFF	TGTGCCAGCAGTTGGCAGACCGGGGAGCTGTTTTTT
.	TRBV7-2	TRBJ2-5	.	CASSQRPFRETQYF	TGTGCCAGCAGTCAAAGACCCTTCCGGGAGACCCAGTACTTC
few	TRBV20-1	TRBJ2-1	.	CSATTGTNSYNEQFF	TGCAGTGCAACCACCGGGACCAACTCCTACAATGAGCAGTTCTTC
.	TRBV20-1	TRBJ1-4	.	CSASFNEKLFF	TGCAGTGCTAGTTTTAATGAAAAACTGTTTTTT
.	TRBV10-3	TRBJ2-5	.	CAISVWNRDPKYQETLYF	TGTGCCATCAGTGTATGGAATCGGGACCCTAAGTACCAAGAGACCCTGTACTTC
few	TRBV7-2	TRBJ2-1	.	CASSLRAGAYNEQFF	TGTGCCAGCAGTCTACGTGCAGGGGCCTACAATGAGCAGTTCTTC
.	TRBV28	TRBJ2-7	.	CATVGPYEQYF	TGTGCCACTGTGGGACCCTACGAGCAGTACTTC